The subject of this entry is one TCR beta chain. The CDR3 totals 13 residues. Germline V gene lookup returns CDR1 LGHNA and CDR2 YNFKEQ. V gave up 4 bases and J gave up 6 bases; unmatched junction bases: 3. The record originates from a study of blood T cell repertoires in COVID-19. Study information: Samples taken during acute and convalescent COVID-19 were collected in the United States, Italy and Spain. T cells, B-cell-depleted T cells, or PBMCs supplied cDNA or gDNA.

Generated by immunoSEQ multiplex PCR, the TCRdb table keeps only in-frame clones and is missing some. The table lists 350,000 to 450,000 clones, approximately 81% of them singletons. Input material: peripheral blood. This rearrangement joins TRBV4-2 to TRBJ2-3, with 8 bases fitting TRBD2. The TCR comes from a young woman with acute or convalescent COVID-19. CDR3 protein: CASSRRLADTQYF. The DNA of the CDR3 is TGTGCCAGCAGCCGGAGACTAGCGGATACGCAGTATTTT.